Sequencing of this T cell receptor beta chain was carried out in a study of somatic mutations in cytotoxic T cells in rheumatoid arthritis. Study-level background: Sorting by flow gave nearly 100% purity for some V beta antibody-stained T-cell populations, including V beta1+ cells sequenced for TCRB.

Purity of the CD4+ and CD8+ cells, isolated by positive magnetic bead selection, was checked by flow cytometry. Germline V lookup: CDR1 MNHNY, CDR2 SVGAGI (reference sequence). This CDR3 has 14 amino acids. The V end was cut by 0 bases, the J end by 3 bases, with 6 bases between. General study findings and limits: With age, CD8+ clonality increased in rheumatoid arthritis patients, whereas no such increase appeared in healthy controls.

On this clone itself: Its antigen is unidentified.

Using immunoSEQ multiplex PCR, the repertoire was profiled, and TCRdb retains in-frame clones only, with some absent. The sample lists approximately 4,200 clones, about nine tenths occurring once. This TCR was recovered from a woman between 65 and 79 years old with rheumatoid arthritis. Sequences were obtained from CD8+ T cells sorted from blood. The genes are TRBV6-6 and TRBJ1-5; D not certain. CDR3 sequence (DNA): TGTGCCAGCAGTTACTCCCCTAACAATCAGCCCCAGCATTTT. Protein sequence: CASSYSPNNQPQHF.